This T cell receptor beta chain was identified during a study of a mutant IDH1 vaccine in newly diagnosed glioma. The overall study: Every participant had undergone radiotherapy, temozolomide, or both before, and most underwent both.

The study, taken as a whole, reports: It was more than 80% of patients that developed vaccine-induced immune responses.

The time point was: week 47, end of study. The investigators gave 300 ug of mutant IDH1 20-mer peptide in each vaccine dose, together with topical imiquimod. Turning to this clone: Its specificity is unknown.

The CDR3 is made up of 11 amino acids. Trimming shortened V by 3 bases and J by 10 bases, and 13 bases separated the two germline ends. From germline, CDR1 is DFQATT and CDR2 SNEGSKA (reference sequence). Clones were sequenced by immunoSEQ multiplex PCR, and TCRdb holds only the in-frame ones, with some missing. The table lists approximately 100,000 clones, 89% of them singletons. The chain employs TRBV20-1 and TRBJ2-7; possible D gene TRBD2, 5 bases. This TCR came from a woman aged 50 to 60 with glioma. Source: PBMCs, taken from a glioma patient whose treatment included an IDH1 peptide vaccine. The CDR3 nucleotides read TGCAGTGCTAGGGACTGGCCCGAACAGTACTTC. Translated, it gives CSARDWPEQYF.